Below are 11 T cell receptor beta chains sequenced from a single sample in a study of blood T cells in healthy people across ages. It was with a sample-barcoded 5' primer and a J-beta primer mix that a second PCR of roughly 7 to 12 cycles was run. Each CDR3 protein gets one entry after TCRdb re-called the 5' RACE reads with MiXCR. The table lists fewer than 950,000 distinct CDR3 sequences, 35% to 40% of them singletons. The source material was blood. The receptors were sampled from a man aged 18 to 30 in good health.

This clonotype appeared once. This rearrangement joins TRBV6-2 or TRBV6-3 to TRBJ2-1; 11 bases align to TRBD2. The length of the CDR3 is 15 residues. V shed 6 bases, J shed 2 bases, and the junction held 3 bases outside the gene matches. Germline loops: CDR1 MNHEY, CDR2 SVGEGT. The CDR3 loop reads CASSLSGRAYNEQFF. The CDR3, as DNA: TGTGCCAGCAGCCTTAGCGGGAGGGCCTACAATGAGCAGTTCTTC.

The count of this clonotype is one. The chain employs TRBV5-1 and TRBJ1-6; 8 bases align to TRBD1. The CDR3 runs to 15 residues. J was trimmed by 7 bases and V by 4 bases; bases with no gene match: 7. Germline lookup yields CDR1 SGHRS and CDR2 YFSETQ. The CDR3 DNA follows: TGCGCCAGCAGCCTTATGGGACAGGAGAATTCACCCCTCCACTTT. Translation: CASSLMGQENSPLHF.

J is TRBJ2-1 and V is TRBV5-5; D is undetermined. The J call may be wrong; the DNA end is better matched by TRBJ2-7. Germline-derived CDR1 and CDR2 are SGHKS and YYEKEE (reference sequence). This CDR3 has 15 residues. The chain's CDR3 is CASSLFESSYNEQYF. CDR3 DNA sequence: TGTGCCAGCAGCTTGTTCGAAAGCTCCTACAATGAGCAGTACTTC.

The chain uses TRBV29-1 and TRBJ1-1; tentative D call: TRBD1 (5 bases). The CDR3 extends over 17 amino acids. The ends were cut back, 6 bases at V and 0 bases at J, with 23 bases in the middle. The germline CDR1 and CDR2 sequences are SQVTM and ANQGSEA. In DNA form, the CDR3 reads TGCAGCGTCGAGGAGGCGACTTGGGGGATTATGAACACTGAAGCTTTCTTT. Residues: CSVEEATWGIMNTEAFF.

In its sample, this clonotype was seen a few times. This chain links TRBV5-1 with TRBJ2-1, with D perhaps TRBD2 (6 bases). Per germline, CDR1 SGHRS and CDR2 YFSETQ. Trimming removed 7 bases from V and 0 bases from J, with 11 bases in between. The CDR3 length is 14 residues. In DNA form, the CDR3 reads TGCGCCAGCGCGGACGGGAGCTCCTACAATGAGCAGTTCTTC. It codes for CASADGSSYNEQFF.

This sequence joins TRBV12-3 or TRBV12-4 and TRBJ2-3; 9 bases line up with TRBD2. This CDR3 region has 17 residues. V lost 5 bases to trimming and J lost 0 bases; unmatched junction nucleotides: 9. The CDR3 DNA follows: TGTGCCAGCAGTCCCCCCGGACTAGCGCCCAGCACAGATACGCAGTATTTT. Protein: CASSPPGLAPSTDTQYF.

The rearrangement uses TRBV12-3 or TRBV12-4 and TRBJ1-1; 7 nucleotides align to TRBD1. This CDR3 has 12 amino acids. V was clipped by 5 bases and J by 9 bases; unmatched bases: 6. CDR3 bases: TGTGCCAGCAGTGTAAACAGGGGCAAAGCTTTCTTT. Amino acids: CASSVNRGKAFF.

Of note for this clonotype: A much larger clone lies one base from this, so it may be a read error. V is TRBV20-1 and J is TRBJ2-5; D is unresolved. The tail of the sequence fits TRBJ2-1 better, so the J call may be wrong. Germline CDR1 and CDR2: DFQATT and SNEGSKA (reference sequence). The CDR3 spans 14 residues. The CDR3 DNA reads as TGCAGTGCTAGAGTGCTAGATCCTCAAGAGACCCAGTTCTTC. Amino acid sequence: CSARVLDPQETQFF.

There are a few counts of this clonotype. J is TRBJ2-2 and V is TRBV29-1; no reliable D call. Germline-derived CDR1 and CDR2 are SQVTM and ANQGSEA. The V gene lost 4 bases and the J gene lost 4 bases, with 13 bases spanning the gap. The CDR3 spans 14 residues. The CDR3 nucleotides are TGCAGCGTTGTCGTGCAAGTCAGCACCGGGGAGCTGTTTTTT. Translated: CSVVVQVSTGELFF.

This clonotype has at least ten counts. V and J are TRBV3-1 and TRBJ2-7; D unclear. The J call may be faulty, since TRBJ2-5 better matches the DNA end. The CDR3 loop spans 13 amino acids. The germline V gene encodes CDR1 LGHDT and CDR2 YNNKEL (reference sequence). The CDR3 nucleotides are TGTGCCAGCAGCCAAGATATTCGTGGGACCCAGTACTTC. Translation gives CASSQDIRGTQYF.

The V and J genes are TRBV20-1 and TRBJ1-1; 9 nucleotides agree with TRBD1. Losses at the gene ends were 2 bases for V and 2 bases for J; bases not matched to a gene: 12. The CDR3 loop spans 17 amino acids. Germline loops: CDR1 DFQATT, CDR2 SNEGSKA (reference sequence). CDR3: CSARSPGQGLPNTEAFF. Written as DNA, the CDR3 is TGCAGTGCTAGATCTCCGGGACAGGGATTGCCTAACACTGAAGCTTTCTTT.